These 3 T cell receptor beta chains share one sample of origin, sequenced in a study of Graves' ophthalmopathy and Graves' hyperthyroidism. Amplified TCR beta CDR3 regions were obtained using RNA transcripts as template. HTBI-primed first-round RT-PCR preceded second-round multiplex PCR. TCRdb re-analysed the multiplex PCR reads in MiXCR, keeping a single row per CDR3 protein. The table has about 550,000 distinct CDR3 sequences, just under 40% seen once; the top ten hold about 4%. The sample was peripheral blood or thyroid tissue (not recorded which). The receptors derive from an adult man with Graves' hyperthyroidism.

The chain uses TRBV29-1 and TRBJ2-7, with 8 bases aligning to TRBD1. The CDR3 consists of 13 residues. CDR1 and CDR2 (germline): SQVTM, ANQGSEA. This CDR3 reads CRADRGPSYEQYF. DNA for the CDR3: TGCAGGGCTGACAGGGGACCGTCCTACGAGCAGTACTTC.

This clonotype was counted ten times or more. Here the CDR3 DNA reads TGTGCCAGTAGTGGTTTCGGGGGGCGAACTGAAGCTTTCTTT. Translating gives CASSGFGGRTEAFF. The chain links TRBV19 to TRBJ1-1, with a tentative D call TRBD1 (6 bases). Per germline, CDR1 LNHDA and CDR2 SQIVND (reference sequence). Trimming cost V 5 bases and J 5 bases, with 15 bases left between them. The CDR3 runs to 14 residues.

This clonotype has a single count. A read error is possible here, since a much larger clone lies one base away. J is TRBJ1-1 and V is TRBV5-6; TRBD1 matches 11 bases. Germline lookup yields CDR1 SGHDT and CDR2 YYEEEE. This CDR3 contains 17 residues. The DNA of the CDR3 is TGTGCCAGCAGTTCTAGGACAGGGGGCATCAAGAACACTGAAGCTCTCTTT. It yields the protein CASSSRTGGIKNTEALF.